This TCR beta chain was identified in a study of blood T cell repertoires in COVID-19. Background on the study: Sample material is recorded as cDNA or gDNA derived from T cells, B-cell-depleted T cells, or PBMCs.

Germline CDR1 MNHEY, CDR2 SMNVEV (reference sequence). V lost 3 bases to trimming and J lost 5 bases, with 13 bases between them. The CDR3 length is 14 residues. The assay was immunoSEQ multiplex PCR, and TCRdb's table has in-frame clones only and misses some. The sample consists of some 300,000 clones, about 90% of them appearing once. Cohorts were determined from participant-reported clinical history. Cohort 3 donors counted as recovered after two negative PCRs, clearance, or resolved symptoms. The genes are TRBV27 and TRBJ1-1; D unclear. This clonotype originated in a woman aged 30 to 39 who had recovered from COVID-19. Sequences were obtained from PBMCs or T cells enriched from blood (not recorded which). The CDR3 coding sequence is TGTGCCAGCAGTTTTACCCACATCAGGACTGAAGCTTTCTTT. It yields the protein CASSFTHIRTEAFF.